The next 5 T cell receptor beta chains were all read from a single sample in a study of T cell repertoires in cytomegalovirus infection. MiXCR, run by TCRdb on the reads, gives a single entry per CDR3 protein. The sample gives 740,000 or so distinct CDR3 sequences, roughly 36% of which show up once; about 2.8% is in the top ten. The sample comprised PBMCs. The receptors here all came from a human donor in good health (CMV status not recorded). Some clones in this sample may be carry-over from other donors' samples.

The V gene is TRBV19, the J gene TRBJ2-1; 13 nucleotides line up with TRBD2. With V trimmed by 7 bases and J by 8 bases, 5 bases remained unmatched. The CDR3 consists of 14 residues. CDR1 and CDR2 (germline): LNHDA, SQIVND (reference sequence). CDR3 in amino acids: CASTLAGGPDEQFF. The DNA for the CDR3 is TGTGCCAGTACACTAGCGGGAGGGCCGGATGAGCAGTTCTTC.

The V call is TRBV7-2, the J call TRBJ1-3; no firm D call. The V gene's germline CDR1 is SGHTA and CDR2 FQGNSA. The CDR3 loop spans 13 amino acids. The ends were cut back, 7 bases at V and 0 bases at J, with 7 bases in the middle. CDR3 in DNA: TGTGCCAGCACCCCCATCTCTGGAAACACCATATATTTT. This gives the protein CASTPISGNTIYF.

This chain uses TRBV11-1 with TRBJ2-1, with a weak D call TRBD2 (6 bases). CDR1 is SGHAT, CDR2 FQDESV, per germline (reference sequence). The CDR3 length is 14 residues. V was trimmed by 4 bases and J by 3 bases, leaving 10 bases between them. CDR3 in DNA: TGTGCCAGCAGCTGGAGGGAAGGCTACAATGAGCAGTTCTTC. Its protein is CASSWREGYNEQFF. The variable domain in full, with the rest retrieved from reference TRBV11-1 and TRBJ2-1, is EAEVAQSPRYKITEKSQAVAFWCDPISGHATLYWYRQILGQGPELLVQFQDESVVDDSQLPKDRFSAERLKGVDSTLKIQPAELGDSAMYLCASSWREGYNEQFFGPGTRLTVL.

V is TRBV10-3 and J is TRBJ2-1, with 10 bases matching TRBD1. There are 17 residues in the CDR3. Germline CDR1 ENHRY, CDR2 SYGVKD. J lost 7 bases, V lost 3 bases, and 12 bases had no gene match. As DNA, the CDR3 is TGTGCCATCAGTGAATCCATAAGACAGGGGGCGAGGAATGAGCAGTTCTTC. It translates to CAISESIRQGARNEQFF.

The chain recombines TRBV7-8 with TRBJ2-7; TRBD2 aligns across 9 bases. Trimming removed 1 base from V and 1 base from J; junction bases left unmatched: 8. Per the germline V gene, CDR1 is SGHVS and CDR2 is FQNEAQ. This CDR3 comprises 17 residues. CDR3 sequence reads: CASSLGGGAGGSYEQYF. CDR3 nucleotide sequence: TGTGCCAGCAGCTTAGGGGGTGGGGCGGGGGGGTCCTACGAGCAGTACTTC.